This entry describes one T cell receptor beta chain. Its antigen is still unknown. The data were taken from a study of post-analysis software for immune sequencing data. General study points: Relative to controls, patients had a handful of TRBV segments at higher frequency, with TRBV5-6, TRBV5-1 and TRBV20-1 among these.

The V and J ends lost 6 bases and 4 bases respectively, with 20 bases between them. This CDR3 spans 16 amino acids. Germline V gene data show CDR1 as LNHDA and CDR2 as SQIVND (reference sequence). TCR beta libraries were prepared from cDNA with unique molecular identifiers. Starting from roughly 1 to 10 million T cells, the study yielded approximately 460,000 cDNA molecules. TCRdb processed the PCR reads anew with MiXCR; each CDR3 protein has one entry. This table holds a few hundred thousand distinct CDR3 sequences, around 40% found once. The origin of this receptor is a girl aged 5 to 17 with multiple sclerosis. Source material: blood. The chain carries TRBV19 and TRBJ2-3; possible D gene TRBD2, 7 bases. The CDR3 sequence is CASSKRGGLLADTQYF. DNA for the CDR3: TGTGCCAGTAGCAAAAGGGGGGGATTACTCGCAGATACGCAGTATTTT.